The 28 T cell receptor beta chains reported below all come from one sample, sequenced in a study of T cells in Graves' hyperthyroidism and ophthalmopathy. TCR beta CDR3 sequences were amplified from RNA transcripts. RT-PCR in the first round (using the HTBI primer set) targeted the TCR CDR3. TCRdb recomputed calls from the multiplex PCR reads with MiXCR, one row per CDR3 protein. Among some 400,000 distinct CDR3 sequences listed, approximately 15% were seen once. Sequenced input: blood. These receptors were collected from a woman aged 60-70 years with Graves' hyperthyroidism.

This clonotype was seen repeatedly, ten times or more. The V and J genes are TRBV18 and TRBJ2-7; D gene unclear. Germline lookup yields CDR1 KGHSH and CDR2 LQKENI. The V gene lost 0 bases and the J gene lost 4 bases, with 7 bases spanning the gap. The CDR3 sequence is 13 residues long. The CDR3 here is CASSPPLRYEQYF. In nucleotides, the CDR3 is TGTGCCAGCTCACCACCCCTTCGTTACGAGCAGTACTTC.

This clonotype was counted many times. This chain uses TRBV30 with TRBJ1-5, with 10 bases fitting TRBD1. There are 14 residues in the CDR3. CDR1 is GTSNPN and CDR2 is SVGIG in the germline V gene (reference sequence). With 3 bases clipped from V and 7 bases from J, the junction kept 6 bases outside the gene matches. In DNA, the CDR3 is TGTGCCTGGAGCGAGGGACAGGGGCGACAGCCCCAGCATTTT. Its protein product is CAWSEGQGRQPQHF.

J is TRBJ2-1 and V is TRBV7-9; 8 positions match TRBD2. The CDR3 has 13 amino acids. V dropped 4 bases and J dropped 10; count of bases not matched to a gene: 6. Germline CDR1 is SEHNR and CDR2 is FQNEAQ (reference sequence). CDR3 amino acids: CASSSLSGREQFF. DNA of the CDR3: TGTGCCAGCAGCTCTTTAAGCGGGAGAGAGCAGTTCTTC.

The V call is TRBV5-1, the J call TRBJ2-3; maybe TRBD1 (5 bases). CDR3 length equals 15 residues. Germline CDR1 and CDR2: SGHRS and YFSETQ. The V and J ends lost 0 bases and 4 bases respectively, with 12 bases between them. The CDR3 DNA sequence: TGCGCCAGCAGCTTGGAAGGCAGGGCGGCAGATACGCAGTATTTT. Its translation is CASSLEGRAADTQYF.

This clonotype was observed many times. J is TRBJ1-1 and V is TRBV5-1; D not resolved. Trimming took 5 bases from V and 5 from J, leaving 7 bases between them. Germline V CDR1 and CDR2: SGHRS, YFSETQ. This CDR3 spans 11 amino acids. In DNA form, the CDR3 reads TGCGCCAGCAGTATATCTACTGAAGCTTTCTTT. Translated: CASSISTEAFF. Complete variable domain (other parts from reference TRBV5-1 and TRBJ1-1): KAGVTQTPRYLIKTRGQQVTLSCSPISGHRSVSWYQQTPGQGLQFLFEYFSETQRNKGNFPGRFSGRQFSNSRSEMNVSTLELGDSALYLCASSISTEAFFGQGTRLTVV.

The table lists this clonotype with many counts. The chain combines TRBV5-1 with TRBJ2-3; D possibly corresponds to TRBD2 (6 bases). Germline V lookup: CDR1 SGHRS, CDR2 YFSETQ. V was shortened by 0 bases and J by 0 bases, with 11 bases between the two germline ends. CDR3 length equals 16 residues. CDR3 sequence reads: CASSLGLATSTDTQYF. In nucleotides, the CDR3 is TGCGCCAGCAGCTTGGGGCTAGCGACTAGCACAGATACGCAGTATTTT.

This clonotype was found many times. The rearrangement uses TRBV12-3 or TRBV12-4 and TRBJ1-1; TRBD1 is a possible D gene (6 bases). The CDR3 spans 13 residues. The V end was cut by 7 bases, the J end by 0 bases, with 9 bases between. CDR3 sequence reads: CASMDSMNTEAFF. CDR3 nucleotide sequence: TGTGCCAGCATGGACAGCATGAACACTGAAGCTTTCTTT.

This clonotype came up many times. V and J are TRBV2 and TRBJ2-7; TRBD2 is a possible D gene (5 bases). The CDR3 consists of 11 residues. The V gene's germline CDR1 is SNHLY and CDR2 FYNNEI. Trimming pared 4 bases from V and 6 bases from J, leaving 7 bases between. The CDR3 protein is CASSVGSEQYF. The CDR3 DNA reads TGTGCCAGCAGTGTAGGGAGCGAGCAGTACTTC.

In its sample, this clonotype was seen many times. The chain uses TRBV12-3 or TRBV12-4 and TRBJ2-2; D is undetermined. V was shortened by 8 bases and J by 2 bases, with 12 bases between the two germline ends. The CDR3 consists of 14 residues. The CDR3 coding sequence is TGTGCCAGCTCCGTGAGCTATAACACCGGGGAGCTGTTTTTT. It translates to CASSVSYNTGELFF.

In this sample, this clonotype turned up a few times. V and J are TRBV10-3 and TRBJ1-1; TRBD1 is a possible D gene (6 bases). The V end lost 3 bases, the J end lost 3 bases, and 8 bases lay between the germline ends. CDR1 ENHRY and CDR2 SYGVKD come from the germline V gene. The CDR3 loop spans 13 amino acids. In nucleotides, the CDR3 is TGTGCCATCAGTGATCAGGGGTACACTGAAGCTTTCTTT. Translated: CAISDQGYTEAFF.

This rearrangement joins TRBV6-1 to TRBJ1-1; perhaps TRBD1 as D (5 bases). Trimming shortened V by 5 bases and J by 6 bases, and 22 bases separated the two germline ends. Germline loops: CDR1 MNHNS, CDR2 SASEGT. The CDR3 is 16 amino acids. The CDR3, as DNA: TGTGCCAGCAGTTCGCCCCGGGGCGGGAGGGCGTCTGAAGCTTTCTTT. Residues: CASSSPRGGRASEAFF.

This clonotype was observed a few times. This CDR3 is CASSGGQGATYF. DNA of the CDR3: TGCGCCAGCAGCGGGGGACAGGGGGCTACGTACTTC. The chain recombines TRBV5-1 with TRBJ2-5, with 12 bases matching TRBD1. The CDR3 is 12 amino acids. The germline V gene encodes CDR1 SGHRS and CDR2 YFSETQ. V was pared by 4 bases and J by 13 bases, with 5 bases of the junction left unmatched.

This clonotype turned up a few times. The chain couples TRBV19 to TRBJ1-2; D possibly corresponds to TRBD1 (5 bases). The CDR3 is made up of 14 amino acids. Trimming removed 5 bases at V and 4 bases at J, with 14 bases between. Germline CDR1 LNHDA, CDR2 SQIVND (reference sequence). CDR3 amino acids: CASSAGGGSYGYTF. In DNA, the CDR3 is TGTGCCAGTAGTGCCGGCGGGGGTAGCTATGGCTACACCTTC. Full variable domain (rest looked up from reference TRBV19 and TRBJ1-2): DGGITQSPKYLFRKEGQNVTLSCEQNLNHDAMYWYRQDPGQGLRLIYYSQIVNDFQKGDIAEGYSVSREKKESFPLTVTSAQKNPTAFYLCASSAGGGSYGYTFGSGTRLTVV.

The sample holds many counts of this clonotype. The chain uses TRBV6-1 and TRBJ2-7; 9 nucleotides match TRBD1. The germline gives CDR1 MNHNS, CDR2 SASEGT. V was clipped by 6 bases and J by 7 bases; unmatched bases: 10. CDR3 size: 14 residues. CDR3 loop: CASRGTGYVEEQYF. In DNA form, the CDR3 reads TGTGCCAGCAGGGGGACAGGGTACGTTGAAGAGCAGTACTTC.

In its sample, this clonotype was seen many times. The J gene is TRBJ2-7, the V gene TRBV14; the D gene is possibly TRBD2 (6 bases). Trimming shortened V by 8 bases and J by 3 bases, and 11 bases separated the two germline ends. Germline assignment: CDR1 SGHDN and CDR2 FVKESK. This CDR3 region has 12 residues. CDR3 loop: CASPLGGYEQYF. CDR3 bases: TGTGCCAGCCCCTTGGGGGGCTACGAGCAGTACTTC.

This clonotype occurred a few times. V and J are TRBV11-2 and TRBJ2-2; D not resolved. CDR3 length: 14 amino acids. V was trimmed by 2 bases and J by 3 bases, leaving 7 bases between them. The germline gives CDR1 SGHAT, CDR2 FQNNGV. CDR3 in amino acids: CASSLSAYTGELFF. CDR3 sequence (DNA): TGTGCCAGCAGCTTATCGGCTTACACCGGGGAGCTGTTTTTT.

The sample holds many counts of this clonotype. The chain employs TRBV7-9 and TRBJ2-7; D may be TRBD2 (5 bases). Germline loops: CDR1 SEHNR, CDR2 FQNEAQ (reference sequence). This CDR3 is 12 amino acids long. V lost 5 bases and J 5 bases, leaving 10 bases between the germline ends. CDR3 amino acids: CASSLGLDEQYF. For the CDR3, the DNA is TGTGCCAGCAGCCTCGGACTGGACGAGCAGTACTTC.

The sample holds many counts of this clonotype. V gene TRBV20-1 combines with J gene TRBJ2-1, with D perhaps TRBD2 (6 bases). The V and J ends lost 5 bases and 3 bases respectively, with 17 bases between them. The CDR3 is 15 residues long. Germline lookup yields CDR1 DFQATT and CDR2 SNEGSKA (reference sequence). CDR3 sequence (DNA): TGCAGTGCTCCCCGGCGGGACCTGGACTACAATGAGCAGTTCTTC. Protein sequence: CSAPRRDLDYNEQFF.

This clonotype was detected many times. The rearrangement links TRBV6-1 to TRBJ2-2, with a possible D match to TRBD1 (5 bases). Trimming took 5 bases from V and 0 from J, leaving 10 bases between them. CDR1 is MNHNS and CDR2 is SASEGT in the germline V gene. The CDR3 runs 15 residues. The CDR3 bases are TGTGCCAGCAGTAAGGACACTGCGAACACCGGGGAGCTGTTTTTT. It encodes CASSKDTANTGELFF.

At least ten counts were recorded for this clonotype. V usage is TRBV5-1 and J usage is TRBJ1-1; TRBD1 matches at 7 bases. The CDR3 extends over 14 amino acids. With V trimmed by 2 bases and J by 5 bases, 6 bases remained unmatched. Germline CDR1 and CDR2: SGHRS and YFSETQ. DNA of the CDR3: TGCGCCAGCAGCTTTCAGGGGGAGGGGACTGAAGCTTTCTTT. This sequence encodes CASSFQGEGTEAFF.

This clonotype was counted many times. Just one base apart from a much larger clone, this may be a read error. The chain recombines TRBV11-2 with TRBJ2-2; D not resolved. Germline V gives CDR1 SGHAT, CDR2 FQNNGV. This CDR3 contains 13 residues. V was shortened by 6 bases and J by 1 base, with 6 bases between the two germline ends. CDR3 loop: CASSRENTGELFF. Written as DNA, the CDR3 is TGTGCCAGCAGTAGGGAGAACACCGGGGAGCTGTTTTTT.

The chain carries TRBV6-1 and TRBJ1-4, with D hard to call. Germline CDR1 is MNHNS and CDR2 is SASEGT. This CDR3 is built from 19 residues. V was shortened by 6 bases and J by 5 bases, with 28 bases between the two germline ends. CDR3 residues: CASSPTTFKRGNLNEKLFF. CDR3 coding DNA: TGTGCCAGCAGCCCAACCACATTTAAAAGAGGGAATTTGAATGAAAAACTGTTTTTT.

This clonotype has a handful of counts. V and J are TRBV6-1 and TRBJ2-7, with D possibly TRBD1 on 5 matching bases. From germline, CDR1 is MNHNS and CDR2 SASEGT. This CDR3 comprises 14 residues. Trimming removed 3 bases from V and 0 bases from J, with 9 bases in between. Here the CDR3 reads CASSDRGSSYEQYF. The CDR3, as DNA: TGTGCCAGCAGTGATAGGGGAAGCTCCTACGAGCAGTACTTC.

Turning to this clonotype: This may stem from a read error, because a much larger clone lies one nucleotide away. V and J are TRBV9 and TRBJ2-5; TRBD1 is a possible D gene (5 bases). The germline V and J ends were trimmed by 0 bases and 3 bases, with 9 bases remaining between them. CDR1 and CDR2 from the germline V gene are SGDLS and YYNGEE. The length of the CDR3 is 14 residues. The CDR3 DNA reads as TGTGCCAGCAGCGTAGACGTCAGGGAAGAGACCCAGTACTTC. Its translation: CASSVDVREETQYF. The full variable domain, completed using reference TRBV9 and TRBJ2-5, is DSGVTQTPKHLITATGQRVTLRCSPRSGDLSVYWYQQSLDQGLQFLIQYYNGEERAKGNILERFSAQQFPDLHSELNLSSLELGDSALYFCASSVDVREETQYFGPGTRLLVL.

This clonotype came up many times. DNA of the CDR3: TGTGCCATCAGTGGCACAGGGGGCCCAGAGACCCAGTACTTC. It encodes CAISGTGGPETQYF. The chain is built from TRBV10-3 and TRBJ2-5, with 9 bases identical to TRBD1. Per the germline V gene, CDR1 is ENHRY and CDR2 is SYGVKD. V lost 4 bases, J lost 4 bases, and 4 bases stayed unmatched. This CDR3 is 14 amino acids long.

This clonotype showed up many times. The chain joins TRBV7-2 to TRBJ1-2, with a possible D match to TRBD1 (6 bases). CDR1 SGHTA and CDR2 FQGNSA come from the germline V gene. V shed 5 bases and J shed 1 base, with 14 bases lying between them. The length of the CDR3 is 15 residues. CDR3 coding DNA: TGTGCCAGCAGCGTAGGTTGGGGGCGTAACTATGGCTACACCTTC. Its protein is CASSVGWGRNYGYTF.

Ten or more counts support this clonotype. The chain is built from TRBV20-1 and TRBJ1-6, with D possibly TRBD1 on 5 matching bases. CDR1 is DFQATT and CDR2 is SNEGSKA in the germline V gene (reference sequence). This CDR3 has 15 residues. V lost 3 bases to trimming and J lost 7 bases, with 16 bases between them. The CDR3 sequence is CSASPRRDPNSPLHF. The CDR3 DNA reads as TGCAGTGCTAGCCCCCGCAGGGACCCGAATTCACCCCTCCACTTT.

This clonotype was observed at least ten times. V is TRBV6-2 or TRBV6-3 and J is TRBJ2-3, with a tentative D call TRBD2 (5 bases). Trimming took 7 bases from V and 1 from J, leaving 6 bases between them. The CDR3 is 12 amino acids. CDR1 is MNHEY and CDR2 is SVGEGT in the germline V gene. This CDR3 is CASNSGTDTQYF. The CDR3 DNA follows: TGTGCCAGCAATAGCGGCACAGATACGCAGTATTTT.